Following are 29 T cell receptor beta chains from one sample sequenced in a study of Ad26.COV2.S vaccination and SARS-CoV-2 variants. Profiling relied on immunoSEQ multiplex PCR, and the TCRdb table lists in-frame clones only, not all of them. The sample carries approximately 300,000 clones, over 80% recorded once. Treatment specified: around 19 received Ad26.COV2.S at low or high dose, single or two shots; five or six received placebo; per-sample allocation not given. Day 63 after the first vaccine or placebo injection was the time point for sampling. Here the sequenced sample was peripheral blood, taken in a trial of Ad26.COV2.S vaccine versus placebo. Every receptor here comes from a person aged 18 to 59 who received the Ad26.COV2.S COVID-19 vaccine or a placebo.

The rearrangement links TRBV27 to TRBJ1-2; 8 bases fit TRBD1. The CDR3 is made up of 13 amino acids. The trim removed 7 bases at V and 7 bases at J, leaving 8 bases unmatched. Per the germline V gene, CDR1 is MNHEY and CDR2 is SMNVEV (reference sequence). CDR3 sequence: CASTRTGRGGYTF. CDR3 sequence (DNA): TGTGCCAGCACAAGGACAGGGAGGGGTGGCTACACCTTC.

The chain joins TRBV5-1 to TRBJ2-5; no clear D. Germline V gene sequence: CDR1 SGHRS, CDR2 YFSETQ. V dropped 0 bases and J dropped 4 bases, with 10 bases sitting between them. The CDR3 extends over 14 amino acids. For the CDR3, the DNA is TGCGCCAGCAGCTTGGCCGAGGTGGGAGAGACCCAGTACTTC. It encodes CASSLAEVGETQYF.

The chain joins TRBV7-3 to TRBJ2-1; 11 positions match TRBD2. Trimming took 5 bases from V and 8 from J; bases not matched to a gene: 8. Germline CDR1 and CDR2: SGHTA and FQGTGA. The CDR3 covers 15 residues. The CDR3 nucleotides are TGTGCCAGCAGCCCGAGACTAGCGGGGTACCATGAGCAGTTCTTC. Translated, it gives CASSPRLAGYHEQFF.

The V call is TRBV14, the J call TRBJ2-1; 10 bases fit TRBD2. CDR1 and CDR2 (germline): SGHDN, FVKESK. The CDR3 is 16 residues long. The junction had 7 bases not matched to a gene; V was cut back by 2 bases and J by 6 bases. CDR3 bases: TGTGCCAGCAGCCAATCCGGGACTAGCGTTCTCAATGAGCAGTTCTTC. Protein product: CASSQSGTSVLNEQFF.

The chain uses TRBV19 and TRBJ2-2; D may match TRBD1 or TRBD2 (6 bases each). This CDR3 has 15 amino acids. V shed 1 base and J shed 4 bases, with 10 bases lying between them. Germline CDR1 reads LNHDA; CDR2 reads SQIVND (reference sequence). CDR3 DNA: TGTGCCAGTAGTATAGGCTCGGGGGCCACCGGGGAGCTGTTTTTT. Translated, it gives CASSIGSGATGELFF.

This chain links TRBV6-5 with TRBJ1-2; D unclear. The CDR3 totals 13 residues. V shed 10 bases and J shed 2 bases, with 14 bases lying between them. Germline V gene lookup returns CDR1 MNHEY and CDR2 SVGAGI. The CDR3 DNA reads as TGTGCCAACTTGCTAGATGCCAACTATGGCTACACCTTC. Translating gives CANLLDANYGYTF.

This chain uses TRBV19 with TRBJ2-4; D might be TRBD1 (6 bases). V was cut by 4 bases and J by 3 bases, with 13 bases left in between. CDR1 and CDR2 from the germline V gene are LNHDA and SQIVND (reference sequence). The CDR3 contains 15 residues. This CDR3 reads CASSNRWTDKNIQYF. CDR3 coding DNA: TGTGCCAGTAGTAACCGTTGGACAGACAAAAACATTCAGTACTTC.

A single count supports this clone. V gene TRBV7-9 combines with J gene TRBJ2-7; D ambiguous. Germline assignment: CDR1 SEHNR and CDR2 FQNEAQ (reference sequence). The CDR3 runs 12 residues. V was clipped by 1 base and J by 5 bases, with 6 bases between them. The DNA for the CDR3 is TGTGCCAGCAGCTTAGTAAGCCACGAGCAGTACTTC. Translated, it gives CASSLVSHEQYF.

The sample holds many counts of this clone. This chain connects TRBV5-5 to TRBJ1-4; 8 nucleotides match TRBD1. The J segment lost 7 bases and the V segment lost 2 bases, leaving 10 bases of the junction unmatched. From germline, CDR1 is SGHKS and CDR2 YYEKEE (reference sequence). The CDR3 spans 16 residues. DNA for the CDR3: TGTGCCAGCAGCTTATTCGGCCGGACAGGGATTGAAAAACTGTTTTTT. This translates into CASSLFGRTGIEKLFF.

This clone was seen once. The V and J genes are TRBV11-3 and TRBJ2-7; no clear D. The V end lost 2 bases, the J end lost 0 bases, and 8 bases lay between the germline ends. CDR1 is SGHNT and CDR2 is YENEEA in the germline V gene. CDR3 length equals 14 residues. The CDR3 DNA reads TGTGCCAGCAGCTTAAGCGCCGGCTCCTACGAGCAGTACTTC. Translation gives CASSLSAGSYEQYF.

The rearrangement links TRBV7-9 to TRBJ2-5; D not certain. The CDR3 contains 14 residues. CDR1 is SEHNR, CDR2 FQNEAQ, per germline (reference sequence). The ends were cut back, 1 base at V and 5 bases at J, with 11 bases in the middle. The CDR3 sequence is CASSLVSSSETQYF. CDR3 nucleotides: TGTGCCAGCAGCTTAGTGAGCAGTTCCGAGACCCAGTACTTC.

The rearrangement joins TRBV29-1 to TRBJ2-5; TRBD2 aligns across 7 bases. The V and J ends lost 3 bases and 5 bases, in that order; junction bases with no gene match: 6. Germline assignment: CDR1 SQVTM and CDR2 ANQGSEA. The CDR3 loop spans 13 amino acids. CDR3 residues: CSVDLGGGETQYF. The CDR3 nucleotides read TGCAGCGTTGATCTTGGCGGGGGTGAGACCCAGTACTTC.

The rearrangement links TRBV24-1 to TRBJ1-5, with D possibly being TRBD1 (5 bases). V lost 4 bases and J 0 bases, leaving 12 bases between the germline ends. Germline-derived CDR1 and CDR2 are KGHDR and SFDVKD. The CDR3 extends over 16 amino acids. Here the CDR3 reads CATSEAGHYSNQPQHF. CDR3 sequence (DNA): TGTGCCACCAGTGAGGCGGGGCACTATAGCAATCAGCCCCAGCATTTT.

This sequence joins TRBV6-5 and TRBJ1-1; tentative D call: TRBD1 (6 bases). The V end was cut by 9 bases, the J end by 4 bases, with 15 bases between. The germline CDR1 and CDR2 sequences are MNHEY and SVGAGI. The CDR3 is made up of 13 amino acids. The CDR3 DNA reads as TGTGCCAGTTATAAGGGGGGGGTCACTGAAGCTTTCTTT. The encoded protein is CASYKGGVTEAFF.

The chain is built from TRBV18 and TRBJ1-3; D is undetermined. The CDR3 is 17 residues long. Trimming took 1 base from V and 3 from J, leaving 16 bases between them. Germline CDR1 is KGHSH and CDR2 is LQKENI. In DNA form, the CDR3 reads TGTGCCAGCTCACCACGAGGGCAGGCGGGGAATGGAAACACCATATATTTT. Translated: CASSPRGQAGNGNTIYF.

V is TRBV7-2 and J is TRBJ2-7, with TRBD1 matching 9 bases. The CDR3 sequence is 15 residues long. The germline gives CDR1 SGHTA, CDR2 FQGNSA. V lost 6 bases to trimming and J lost 4 bases; unmatched junction nucleotides: 10. The CDR3 loop reads CASSPRQGGLYEQYF. The DNA of the CDR3 is TGTGCCAGCAGTCCTCGACAGGGGGGACTTTACGAGCAGTACTTC.

The chain couples TRBV25-1 to TRBJ2-2; 7 bases match TRBD2. J was trimmed by 0 bases and V by 10 bases; bases with no gene match: 8. CDR3 length: 15 residues. The germline gives CDR1 MGHDK, CDR2 SYGVNS. Here the CDR3 DNA reads TGTGCCACCGCGCCGGGGGGAACGAACACCGGGGAGCTGTTTTTT. Amino acids: CATAPGGTNTGELFF.

This rearrangement joins TRBV10-2 to TRBJ2-5; D might be TRBD1 (6 bases). Germline V gives CDR1 WSHSY, CDR2 SAAADI. This CDR3 contains 16 residues. Trimming left V 4 bases short and J 4 bases short, with 19 bases between. The CDR3 nucleotides are TGCGCCAGCAGTGGAGGGGCCCGAGGGGGAACAGAGACCCAGTACTTC. Translated: CASSGGARGGTETQYF.

This chain uses TRBV25-1 with TRBJ2-1; 10 nucleotides match TRBD2. Looked up from germline, CDR1 is MGHDK and CDR2 is SYGVNS. After removal of 3 bases from V and 4 bases from J, the junction contained 6 bases not matched to a gene. This CDR3 region has 16 residues. CDR3 in DNA: TGTGCCAGCAGTGAGTTGCTACTAGCGGGGTACAATGAGCAGTTCTTC. Its protein is CASSELLLAGYNEQFF.

The chain links TRBV25-1 to TRBJ2-7; 11 nucleotides agree with TRBD1. The trim removed 4 bases at V and 11 bases at J, leaving 7 bases unmatched. The CDR3 length is 13 residues. Germline V gene lookup returns CDR1 MGHDK and CDR2 SYGVNS. The CDR3: CASSVRGQGGKYF. In DNA, the CDR3 is TGTGCCAGCAGTGTAAGGGGACAGGGGGGGAAGTACTTC.

This chain links TRBV4-1 with TRBJ2-2; 10 nucleotides agree with TRBD1. The V gene's germline CDR1 is MGHRA and CDR2 YSYEKL. The V and J ends lost 1 base and 5 bases, in that order; junction bases with no gene match: 16. This CDR3 has 20 amino acids. The CDR3: CASSQAGFAAGTGVTGELFF. The DNA of the CDR3 is TGCGCCAGCAGCCAAGCTGGATTCGCTGCCGGGACAGGGGTTACCGGGGAGCTGTTTTTT.

The V gene is TRBV14, the J gene TRBJ1-1; D is unclear. The CDR3 is 14 amino acids. V was trimmed by 4 bases and J by 6 bases, leaving 15 bases between them. Germline CDR1 SGHDN, CDR2 FVKESK. The CDR3 sequence is CASSPLQSRAEAFF. In nucleotides, the CDR3 is TGTGCCAGCAGCCCTCTGCAGTCGCGGGCTGAAGCTTTCTTT.

V usage is TRBV4-2 and J usage is TRBJ2-4, with D unresolved. Trimming left V 0 bases short and J 6 bases short, with 9 bases between. The germline gives CDR1 LGHNA, CDR2 YNFKEQ. This CDR3 contains 14 residues. The CDR3 sequence: CASSQEDERNIQYF. Written as DNA, the CDR3 is TGTGCCAGCAGCCAAGAGGACGAAAGAAACATTCAGTACTTC.

This clone was seen a single time. This chain links TRBV5-8 with TRBJ1-1, with TRBD1 matching 7 bases. After removal of 4 bases from V and 0 bases from J, the junction contained 9 bases not matched to a gene. Looked up from germline, CDR1 is SGHTS and CDR2 is YDEGEE. This CDR3 contains 16 residues. DNA for the CDR3: TGTGCCAGCAGCCCTCTACAGGGGACTTTGAACACTGAAGCTTTCTTT. Translating it yields CASSPLQGTLNTEAFF.

The chain carries TRBV6-5 and TRBJ2-5; TRBD2 aligns across 9 bases. Germline lookup yields CDR1 MNHEY and CDR2 SVGAGI. CDR3 size: 12 residues. V shed 8 bases, J shed 5 bases, and the junction held 3 bases outside the gene matches. CDR3 DNA: TGTGCCAGCGCGGGACTAGCCGAGACCCAGTACTTC. It codes for CASAGLAETQYF.

The chain links TRBV2 to TRBJ2-3; D unresolved. V dropped 8 bases and J dropped 1 base, with 10 bases sitting between them. This CDR3 is built from 13 residues. Germline-derived CDR1 and CDR2 are SNHLY and FYNNEI. Written as DNA, the CDR3 is TGTGCCAGCCGCACTGGCCGCACAGATACGCAGTATTTT. This codes for CASRTGRTDTQYF.

This rearrangement joins TRBV27 to TRBJ1-1; unclear D gene. The V end was cut by 6 bases, the J end by 1 base, with 24 bases between. Germline V gene sequence: CDR1 MNHEY, CDR2 SMNVEV (reference sequence). The CDR3 contains 18 residues. The CDR3 region is CASSSVIVAGVRNTEAFF. As DNA, the CDR3 is TGTGCCAGCAGCTCCGTTATCGTGGCGGGAGTGAGGAACACTGAAGCTTTCTTT.

The chain has TRBV4-2 and TRBJ2-3; D is undetermined. The CDR3 runs to 17 residues. From germline, CDR1 is LGHNA and CDR2 YNFKEQ. The ends were cut back, 3 bases at V and 9 bases at J, with 25 bases in the middle. The CDR3 bases are TGTGCCAGCAGCCAGGCAAGCGACATCACAATCTCAAACACGCAGTATTTT. This encodes CASSQASDITISNTQYF.

CDR3 DNA: TGTGCCAGCAGCTTGGACAGCTACAATGAGCAGTTCTTC. Translating it yields CASSLDSYNEQFF. This chain uses TRBV5-5 with TRBJ2-1; D not certain. Per the germline V gene, CDR1 is SGHKS and CDR2 is YYEKEE (reference sequence). There are 13 residues in the CDR3. Trimming removed 0 bases from V and 3 bases from J, with 4 bases in between. The whole variable domain, remainder taken from reference TRBV5-5 and TRBJ2-1, is DAGVTQSPTHLIKTRGQQVTLRCSPISGHKSVSWYQQVLGQGPQFIFQYYEKEERGRGNFPDRFSARQFPNYSSELNVNALLLGDSALYLCASSLDSYNEQFFGPGTRLTVL.